Sequencing of this T cell receptor (beta chain) was carried out in a study of blood T cell repertoires in COVID-19. Study context: Samples of COVID-19 (acute and convalescent) were obtained from the United States, Italy and Spain. PBMCs, B-cell-depleted T cells, or T cells provided the cDNA or gDNA that made up the material.

Some clones are missing from TCRdb's copy, which holds only in-frame ones; the method was immunoSEQ multiplex PCR. The profile shows around 250,000 clones, about 83% of them singletons. The sample was peripheral blood. The origin of this receptor is an elderly man with acute or convalescent COVID-19.

The CDR3 loop reads CATSGLGEQFF. The CDR3, as DNA: TGTGCCACCAGTGGGCTAGGCGAGCAGTTCTTC. J is TRBJ2-1 and V is TRBV24-1; D is ambiguous. V was trimmed by 5 bases and J by 10 bases, leaving 8 bases between them. Germline CDR1 is KGHDR and CDR2 is SFDVKD. The CDR3 runs 11 residues.